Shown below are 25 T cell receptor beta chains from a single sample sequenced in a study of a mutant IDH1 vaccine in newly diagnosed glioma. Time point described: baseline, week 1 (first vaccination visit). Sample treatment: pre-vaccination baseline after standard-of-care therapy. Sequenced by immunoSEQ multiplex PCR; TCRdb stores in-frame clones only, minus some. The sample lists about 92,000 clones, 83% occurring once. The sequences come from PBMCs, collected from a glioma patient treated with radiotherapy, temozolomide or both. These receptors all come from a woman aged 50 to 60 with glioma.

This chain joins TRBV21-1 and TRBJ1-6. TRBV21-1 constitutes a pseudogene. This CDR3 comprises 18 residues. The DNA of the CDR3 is TGTGCCAGCAGCAACGAGTGGCAGCTCCGCTCCTATAATTCACCCCTCCACTTT. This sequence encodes CASSNEWQLRSYNSPLHF.

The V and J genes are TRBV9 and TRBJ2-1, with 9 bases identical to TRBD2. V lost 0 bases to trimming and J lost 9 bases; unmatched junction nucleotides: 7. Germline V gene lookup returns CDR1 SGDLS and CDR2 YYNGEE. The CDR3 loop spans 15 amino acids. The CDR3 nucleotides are TGTGCCAGCAGCGTAGCTGGCGGGGGGGCGGGTGAGCAGTTCTTC. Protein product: CASSVAGGGAGEQFF.

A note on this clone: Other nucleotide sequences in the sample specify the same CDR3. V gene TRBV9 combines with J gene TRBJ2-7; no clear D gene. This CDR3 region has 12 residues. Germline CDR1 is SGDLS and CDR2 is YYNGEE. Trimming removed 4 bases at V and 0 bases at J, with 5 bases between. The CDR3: CASSPSSYEQYF. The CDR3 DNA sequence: TGTGCCAGCAGCCCTAGCTCCTACGAGCAGTACTTC.

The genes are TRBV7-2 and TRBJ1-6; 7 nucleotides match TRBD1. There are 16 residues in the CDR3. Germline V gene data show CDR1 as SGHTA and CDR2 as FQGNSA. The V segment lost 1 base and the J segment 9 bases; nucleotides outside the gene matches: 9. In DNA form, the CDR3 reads TGTGCCAGCAGCTTAGGTACAGACAGGGCGGTTTCACCCCTCCACTTT. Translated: CASSLGTDRAVSPLHF.

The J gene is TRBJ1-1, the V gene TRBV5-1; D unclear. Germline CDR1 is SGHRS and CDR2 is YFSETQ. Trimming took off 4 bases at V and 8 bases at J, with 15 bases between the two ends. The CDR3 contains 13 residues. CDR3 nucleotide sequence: TGCGCCAGCAGCCCCCTCAATGAAGCGGAAGCTTTCTTT. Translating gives CASSPLNEAEAFF.

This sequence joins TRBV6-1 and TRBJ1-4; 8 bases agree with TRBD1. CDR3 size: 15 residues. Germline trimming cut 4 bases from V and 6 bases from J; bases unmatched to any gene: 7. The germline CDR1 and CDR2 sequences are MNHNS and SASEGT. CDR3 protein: CASSARPTGDEKLFF. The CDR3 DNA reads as TGTGCCAGCAGTGCGCGGCCGACAGGGGATGAAAAACTGTTTTTT.

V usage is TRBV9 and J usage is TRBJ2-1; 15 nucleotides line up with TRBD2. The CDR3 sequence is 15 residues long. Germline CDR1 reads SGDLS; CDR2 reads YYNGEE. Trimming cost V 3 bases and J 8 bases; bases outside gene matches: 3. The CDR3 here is CASSAGTSGRHEQFF. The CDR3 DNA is TGTGCCAGCAGCGCTGGGACTAGCGGGAGGCATGAGCAGTTCTTC.

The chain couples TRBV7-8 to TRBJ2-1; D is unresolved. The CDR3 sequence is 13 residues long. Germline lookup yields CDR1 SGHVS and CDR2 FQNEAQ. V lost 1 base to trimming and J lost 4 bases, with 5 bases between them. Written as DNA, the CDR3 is TGTGCCAGCAGCTTAGAGCCGTACAATGAGCAGTTCTTC. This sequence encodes CASSLEPYNEQFF.

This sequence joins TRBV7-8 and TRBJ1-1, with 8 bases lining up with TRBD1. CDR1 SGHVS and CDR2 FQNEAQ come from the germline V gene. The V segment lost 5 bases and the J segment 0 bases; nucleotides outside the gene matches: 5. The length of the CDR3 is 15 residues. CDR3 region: CASSPGQGLNTEAFF. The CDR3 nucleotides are TGTGCCAGCAGCCCTGGACAGGGACTGAACACTGAAGCTTTCTTT.

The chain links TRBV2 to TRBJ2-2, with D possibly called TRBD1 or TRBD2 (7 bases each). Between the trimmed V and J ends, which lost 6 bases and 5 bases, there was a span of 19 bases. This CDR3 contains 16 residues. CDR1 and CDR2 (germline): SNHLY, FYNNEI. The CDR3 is CASSSEGGGMTGELFF. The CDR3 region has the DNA TGTGCCAGCAGCTCTGAGGGAGGGGGCATGACCGGGGAGCTGTTTTTT.

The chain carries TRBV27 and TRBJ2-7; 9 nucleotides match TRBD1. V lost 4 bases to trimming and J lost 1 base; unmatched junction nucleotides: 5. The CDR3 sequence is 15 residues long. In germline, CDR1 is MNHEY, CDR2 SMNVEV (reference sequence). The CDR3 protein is CASSSSGTGSYEQYF. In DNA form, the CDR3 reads TGTGCCAGCAGTTCCTCCGGGACAGGGTCCTACGAGCAGTACTTC.

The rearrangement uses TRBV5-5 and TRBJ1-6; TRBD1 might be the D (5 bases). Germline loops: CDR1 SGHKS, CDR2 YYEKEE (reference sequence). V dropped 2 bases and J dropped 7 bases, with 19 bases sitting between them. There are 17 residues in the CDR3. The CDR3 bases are TGTGCCAGCAGCTTATGGTCAGGGTGGATTCAAAATTCACCCCTCCACTTT. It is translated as CASSLWSGWIQNSPLHF.

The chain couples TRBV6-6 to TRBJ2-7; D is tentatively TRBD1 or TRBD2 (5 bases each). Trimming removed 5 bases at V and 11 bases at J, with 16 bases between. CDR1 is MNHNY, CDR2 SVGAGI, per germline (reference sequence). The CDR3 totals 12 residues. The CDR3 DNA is TGTGCCAGCAGTCCCGCGGTGGGGGAAAAGTACTTC. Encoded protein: CASSPAVGEKYF.

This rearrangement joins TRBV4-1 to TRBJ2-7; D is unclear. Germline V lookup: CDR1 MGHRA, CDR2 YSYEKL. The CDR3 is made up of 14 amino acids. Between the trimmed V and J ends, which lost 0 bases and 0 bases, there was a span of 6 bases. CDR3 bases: TGCGCCAGCAGCCAAGAAGCGCACTCCTACGAGCAGTACTTC. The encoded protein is CASSQEAHSYEQYF.

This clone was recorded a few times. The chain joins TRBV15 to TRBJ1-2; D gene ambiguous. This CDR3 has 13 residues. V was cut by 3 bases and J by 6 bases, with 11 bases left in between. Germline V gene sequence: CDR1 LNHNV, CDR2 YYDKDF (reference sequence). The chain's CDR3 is CATSRGTLHGYTF. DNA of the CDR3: TGTGCCACCAGCAGGGGAACACTGCATGGCTACACCTTC.

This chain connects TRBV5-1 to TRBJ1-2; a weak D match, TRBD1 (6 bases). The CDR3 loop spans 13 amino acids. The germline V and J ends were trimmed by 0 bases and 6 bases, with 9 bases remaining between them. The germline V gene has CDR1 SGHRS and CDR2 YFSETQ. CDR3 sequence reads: CASSLDRADGYTF. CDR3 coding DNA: TGCGCCAGCAGCTTGGACAGGGCGGATGGCTACACCTTC.

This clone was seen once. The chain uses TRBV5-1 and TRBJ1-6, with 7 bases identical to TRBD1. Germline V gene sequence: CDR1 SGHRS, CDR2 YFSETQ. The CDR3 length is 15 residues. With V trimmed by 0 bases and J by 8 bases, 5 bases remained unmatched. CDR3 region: CASSLDRDRYSPLHF. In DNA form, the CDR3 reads TGCGCCAGCAGCTTGGATCGGGACAGATATTCACCCCTCCACTTT.

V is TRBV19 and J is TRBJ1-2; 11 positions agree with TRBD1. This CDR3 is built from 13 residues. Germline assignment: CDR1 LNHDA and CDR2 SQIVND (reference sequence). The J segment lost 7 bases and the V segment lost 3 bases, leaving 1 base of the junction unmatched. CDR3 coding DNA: TGTGCCAGTAGTATGGACAGGGGGCCTGGCTACACCTTC. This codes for CASSMDRGPGYTF. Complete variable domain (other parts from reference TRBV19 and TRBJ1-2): DGGITQSPKYLFRKEGQNVTLSCEQNLNHDAMYWYRQDPGQGLRLIYYSQIVNDFQKGDIAEGYSVSREKKESFPLTVTSAQKNPTAFYLCASSMDRGPGYTFGSGTRLTVV.

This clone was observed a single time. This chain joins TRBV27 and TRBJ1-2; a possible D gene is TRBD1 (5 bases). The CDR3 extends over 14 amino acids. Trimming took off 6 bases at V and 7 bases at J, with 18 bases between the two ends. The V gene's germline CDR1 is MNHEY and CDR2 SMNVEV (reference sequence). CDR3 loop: CASSNAGRGGGYTF. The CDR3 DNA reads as TGTGCCAGCAGCAACGCAGGGAGGGGAGGTGGCTACACCTTC.

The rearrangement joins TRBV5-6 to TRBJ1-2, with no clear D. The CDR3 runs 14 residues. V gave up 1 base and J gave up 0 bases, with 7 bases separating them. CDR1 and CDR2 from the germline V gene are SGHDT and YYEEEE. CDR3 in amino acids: CASSLRVPNYGYTF. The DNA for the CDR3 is TGTGCCAGCAGCTTGCGGGTTCCTAACTATGGCTACACCTTC.

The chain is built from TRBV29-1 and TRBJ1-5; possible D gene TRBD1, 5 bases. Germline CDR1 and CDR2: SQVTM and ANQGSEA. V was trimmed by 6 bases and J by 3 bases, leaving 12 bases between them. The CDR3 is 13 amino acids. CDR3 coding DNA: TGCAGCGTCCAAGACAGTAACAATCAGCCCCAGCATTTT. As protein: CSVQDSNNQPQHF.

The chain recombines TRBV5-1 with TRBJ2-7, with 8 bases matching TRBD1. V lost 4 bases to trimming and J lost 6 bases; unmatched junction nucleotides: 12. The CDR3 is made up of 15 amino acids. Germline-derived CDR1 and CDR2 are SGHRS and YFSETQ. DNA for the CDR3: TGCGCCAGCAGCCCAAGCGGACAGGGTTATGGCGAGCAGTACTTC. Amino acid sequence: CASSPSGQGYGEQYF. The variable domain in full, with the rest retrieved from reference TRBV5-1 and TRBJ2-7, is KAGVTQTPRYLIKTRGQQVTLSCSPISGHRSVSWYQQTPGQGLQFLFEYFSETQRNKGNFPGRFSGRQFSNSRSEMNVSTLELGDSALYLCASSPSGQGYGEQYFGPGTRLTVT.

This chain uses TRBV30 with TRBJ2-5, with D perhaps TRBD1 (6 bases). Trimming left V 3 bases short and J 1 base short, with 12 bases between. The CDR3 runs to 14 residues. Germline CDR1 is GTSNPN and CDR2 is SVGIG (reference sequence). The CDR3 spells CAWRTGTSQETQYF. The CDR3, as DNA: TGTGCCTGGAGGACCGGGACATCCCAAGAGACCCAGTACTTC.

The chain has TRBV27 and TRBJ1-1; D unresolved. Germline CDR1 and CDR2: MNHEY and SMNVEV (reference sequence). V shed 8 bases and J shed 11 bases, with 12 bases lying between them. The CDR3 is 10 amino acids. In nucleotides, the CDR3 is TGTGCCAGCCCAAGAGAGCGGGCTTTCTTT. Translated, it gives CASPRERAFF.

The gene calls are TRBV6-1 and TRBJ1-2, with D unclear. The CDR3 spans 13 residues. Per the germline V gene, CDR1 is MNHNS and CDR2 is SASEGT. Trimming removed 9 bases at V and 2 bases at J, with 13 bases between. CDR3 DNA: TGTGCCAGTAGAACCGGGAAGAACTATGGCTACACCTTC. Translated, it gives CASRTGKNYGYTF.